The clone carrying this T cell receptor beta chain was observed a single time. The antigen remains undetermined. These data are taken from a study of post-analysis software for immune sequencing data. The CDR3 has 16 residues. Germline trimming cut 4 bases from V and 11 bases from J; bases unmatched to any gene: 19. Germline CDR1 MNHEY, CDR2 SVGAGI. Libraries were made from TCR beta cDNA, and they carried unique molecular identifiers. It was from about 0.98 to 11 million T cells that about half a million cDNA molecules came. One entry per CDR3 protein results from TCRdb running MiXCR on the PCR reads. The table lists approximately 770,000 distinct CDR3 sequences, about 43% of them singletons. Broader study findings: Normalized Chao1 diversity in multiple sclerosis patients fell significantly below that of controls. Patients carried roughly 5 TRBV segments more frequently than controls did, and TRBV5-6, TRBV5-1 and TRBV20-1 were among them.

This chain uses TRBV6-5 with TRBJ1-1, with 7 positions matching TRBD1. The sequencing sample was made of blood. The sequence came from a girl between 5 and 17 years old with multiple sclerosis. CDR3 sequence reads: CASSFLAGRGVRTAFF. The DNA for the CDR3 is TGTGCCAGCAGTTTCCTCGCGGGCAGGGGGGTCAGGACGGCTTTCTTT.